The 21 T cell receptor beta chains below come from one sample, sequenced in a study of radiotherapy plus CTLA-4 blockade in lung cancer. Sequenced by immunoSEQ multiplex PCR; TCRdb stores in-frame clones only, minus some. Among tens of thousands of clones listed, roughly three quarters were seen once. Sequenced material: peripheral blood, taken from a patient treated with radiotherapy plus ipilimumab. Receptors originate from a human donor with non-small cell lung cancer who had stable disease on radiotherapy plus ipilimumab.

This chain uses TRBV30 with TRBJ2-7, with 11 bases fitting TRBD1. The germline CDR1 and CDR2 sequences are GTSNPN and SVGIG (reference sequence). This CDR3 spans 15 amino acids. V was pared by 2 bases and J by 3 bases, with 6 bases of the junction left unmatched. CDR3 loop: CAWSPPGTGGYEQYF. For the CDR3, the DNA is TGTGCCTGGAGTCCCCCCGGGACAGGGGGCTACGAGCAGTACTTC.

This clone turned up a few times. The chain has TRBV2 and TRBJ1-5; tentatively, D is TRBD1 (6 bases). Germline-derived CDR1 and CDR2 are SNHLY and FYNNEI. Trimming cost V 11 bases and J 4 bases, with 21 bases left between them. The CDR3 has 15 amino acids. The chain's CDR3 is CAAARYREENQPQHF. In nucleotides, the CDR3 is TGTGCCGCAGCAAGGTACAGGGAAGAGAATCAGCCCCAGCATTTT.

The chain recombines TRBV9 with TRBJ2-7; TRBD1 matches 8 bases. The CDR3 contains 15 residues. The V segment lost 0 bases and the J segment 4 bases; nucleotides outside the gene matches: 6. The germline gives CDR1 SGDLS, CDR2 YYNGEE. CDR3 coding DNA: TGTGCCAGCAGCGTAGGCGCAGGGGACAGGTACGAGCAGTACTTC. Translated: CASSVGAGDRYEQYF.

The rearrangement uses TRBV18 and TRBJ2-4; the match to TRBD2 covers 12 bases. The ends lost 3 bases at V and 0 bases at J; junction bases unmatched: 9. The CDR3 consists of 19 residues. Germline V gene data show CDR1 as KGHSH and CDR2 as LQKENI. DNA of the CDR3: TGTGCCAGCTCACCCAAGACTAGCGGGGGAACTCTAGCCAAAAACATTCAGTACTTC. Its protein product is CASSPKTSGGTLAKNIQYF. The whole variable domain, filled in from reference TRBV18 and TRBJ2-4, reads NAGVMQNPRHLVRRRGQEARLRCSPMKGHSHVYWYRQLPEEGLKFMVYLQKENIIDESGMPKERFSAEFPKEGPSILRIQQVVRGDSAAYFCASSPKTSGGTLAKNIQYFGAGTRLSVL.

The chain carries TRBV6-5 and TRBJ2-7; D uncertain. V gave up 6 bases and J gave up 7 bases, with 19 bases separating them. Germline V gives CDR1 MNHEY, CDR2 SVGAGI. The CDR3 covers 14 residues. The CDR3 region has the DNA TGTGCCAGCAGCCTCTCGGCCGGTACCCAGGAGCAGTACTTC. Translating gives CASSLSAGTQEQYF.

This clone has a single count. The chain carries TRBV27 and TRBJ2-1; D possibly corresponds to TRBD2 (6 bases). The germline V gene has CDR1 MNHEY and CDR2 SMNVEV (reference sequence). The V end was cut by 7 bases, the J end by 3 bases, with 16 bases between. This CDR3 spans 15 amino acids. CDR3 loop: CASNLAGSFYNEQFF. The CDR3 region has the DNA TGTGCCAGCAACCTGGCGGGGTCTTTCTACAATGAGCAGTTCTTC.

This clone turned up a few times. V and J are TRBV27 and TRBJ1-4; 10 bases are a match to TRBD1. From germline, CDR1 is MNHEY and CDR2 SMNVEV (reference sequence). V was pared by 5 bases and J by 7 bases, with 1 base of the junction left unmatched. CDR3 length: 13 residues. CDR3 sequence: CASSGTGVEKLFF. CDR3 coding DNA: TGTGCCAGCAGTGGGACAGGGGTTGAAAAACTGTTTTTT.

CDR3 nucleotide sequence: TGTGCCAGCAGCCCGCCCAGTGAGTACCATGGAAACACCATATATTTT. It translates to CASSPPSEYHGNTIYF. This chain uses TRBV9 with TRBJ1-3; D call uncertain. The ends were cut back, 4 bases at V and 3 bases at J, with 17 bases in the middle. The CDR3 covers 16 residues. Germline V gene data show CDR1 as SGDLS and CDR2 as YYNGEE.

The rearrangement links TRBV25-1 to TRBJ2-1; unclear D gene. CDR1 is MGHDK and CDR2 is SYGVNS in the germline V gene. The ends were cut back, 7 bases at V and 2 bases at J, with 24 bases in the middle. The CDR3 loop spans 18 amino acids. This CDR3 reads CASTGRSLTSHAYNEQFF. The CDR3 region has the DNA TGTGCCAGCACCGGACGCAGTCTTACCTCCCATGCCTACAATGAGCAGTTCTTC.

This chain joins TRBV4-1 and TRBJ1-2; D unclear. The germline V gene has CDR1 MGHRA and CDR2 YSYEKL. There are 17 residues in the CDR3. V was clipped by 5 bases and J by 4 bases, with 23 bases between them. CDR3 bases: TGCGCCAGCAGCTTTTGTTCCCAGAACCGAAAGACCTATGGCTACACCTTC. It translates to CASSFCSQNRKTYGYTF.

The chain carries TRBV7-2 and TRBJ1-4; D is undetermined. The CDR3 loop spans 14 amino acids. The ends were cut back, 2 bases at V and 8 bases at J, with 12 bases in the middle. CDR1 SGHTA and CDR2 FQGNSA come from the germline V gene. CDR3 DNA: TGTGCCAGCAGCTTATTTGGGAGGAACGAAAAACTGTTTTTT. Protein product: CASSLFGRNEKLFF.

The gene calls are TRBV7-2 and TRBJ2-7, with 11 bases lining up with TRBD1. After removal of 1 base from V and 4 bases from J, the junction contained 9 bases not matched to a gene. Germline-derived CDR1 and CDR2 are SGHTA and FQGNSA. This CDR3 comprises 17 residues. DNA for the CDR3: TGTGCCAGCAGCTTAGAAACCCCGGGACAGGGGGTTTACGAGCAGTACTTC. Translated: CASSLETPGQGVYEQYF.

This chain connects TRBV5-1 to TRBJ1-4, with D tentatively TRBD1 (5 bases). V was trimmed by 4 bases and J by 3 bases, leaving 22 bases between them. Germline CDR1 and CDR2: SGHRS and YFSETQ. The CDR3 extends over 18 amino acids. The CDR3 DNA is TGCGCCAGCAGCCACCGGTGGGGAGGGAGGGACCCTAATGAAAAACTGTTTTTT. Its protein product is CASSHRWGGRDPNEKLFF.

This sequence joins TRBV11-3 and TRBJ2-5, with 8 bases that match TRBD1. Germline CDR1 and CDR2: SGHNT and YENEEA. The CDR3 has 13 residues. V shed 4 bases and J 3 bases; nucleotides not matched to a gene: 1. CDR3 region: CASSSTGEETQYF. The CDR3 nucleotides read TGTGCCAGCAGCTCGACAGGGGAAGAGACCCAGTACTTC.

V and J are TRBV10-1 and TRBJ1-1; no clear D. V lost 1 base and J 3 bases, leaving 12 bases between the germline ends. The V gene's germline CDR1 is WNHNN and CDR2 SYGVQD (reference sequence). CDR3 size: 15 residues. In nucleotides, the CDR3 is TGCGCCAGCAGTGAGTTCGGCGGTCCTCACACTGAAGCTTTCTTT. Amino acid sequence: CASSEFGGPHTEAFF.

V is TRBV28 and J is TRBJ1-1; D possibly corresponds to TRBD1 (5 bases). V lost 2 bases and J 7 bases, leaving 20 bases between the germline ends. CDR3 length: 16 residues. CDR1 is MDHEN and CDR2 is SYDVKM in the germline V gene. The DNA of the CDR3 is TGTGCCAGCAGTTTAGGCAGGGAAGCGGTTTATGGTGAAGCTTTCTTT. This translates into CASSLGREAVYGEAFF.

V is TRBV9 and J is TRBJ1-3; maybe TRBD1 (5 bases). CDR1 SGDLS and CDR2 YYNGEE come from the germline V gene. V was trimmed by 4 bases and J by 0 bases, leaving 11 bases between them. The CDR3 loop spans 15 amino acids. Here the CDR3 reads CASSLQADSGNTIYF. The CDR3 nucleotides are TGTGCCAGCAGCCTACAGGCCGACTCTGGAAACACCATATATTTT.

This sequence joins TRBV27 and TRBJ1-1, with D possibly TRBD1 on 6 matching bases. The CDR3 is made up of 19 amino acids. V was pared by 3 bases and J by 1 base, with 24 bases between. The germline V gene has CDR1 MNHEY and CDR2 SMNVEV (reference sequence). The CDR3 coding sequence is TGTGCCAGCAGTTTTCGGAAAGTGACAGGTGAGTGGAGGAACACTGAAGCTTTCTTT. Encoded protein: CASSFRKVTGEWRNTEAFF.

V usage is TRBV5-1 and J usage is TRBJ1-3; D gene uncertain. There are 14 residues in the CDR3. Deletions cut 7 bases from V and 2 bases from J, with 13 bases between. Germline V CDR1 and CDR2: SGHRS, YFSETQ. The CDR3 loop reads CASSATVTGNTIYF. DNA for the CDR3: TGCGCCAGCTCCGCTACAGTCACTGGAAACACCATATATTTT.

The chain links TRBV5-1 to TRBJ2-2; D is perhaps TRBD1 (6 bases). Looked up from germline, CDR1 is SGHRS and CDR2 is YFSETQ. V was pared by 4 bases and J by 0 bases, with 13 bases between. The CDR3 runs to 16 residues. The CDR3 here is CASSPTGTTNTGELFF. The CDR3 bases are TGCGCCAGCAGCCCAACCGGGACAACGAACACCGGGGAGCTGTTTTTT.

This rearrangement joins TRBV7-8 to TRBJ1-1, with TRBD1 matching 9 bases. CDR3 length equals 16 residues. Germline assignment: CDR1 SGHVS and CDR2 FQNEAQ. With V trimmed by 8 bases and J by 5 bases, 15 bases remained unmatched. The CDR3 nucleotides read TGTGCCAGCGAGAAAACAGGGGGCGCTGGGGTGACTGAAGCTTTCTTT. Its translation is CASEKTGGAGVTEAFF.